Below, 16 T cell receptor beta chains from the same sample are listed, as sequenced in a study of metastatic and nonmetastatic thyroid tumors. TCRdb ran MiXCR on the PCR reads. The data show around 50,000 clones, approximately 20% seen once. Patients underwent thyroid surgery, and none had received any treatment before it. Material: blood. Every receptor here comes from a male donor with papillary thyroid cancer or a benign thyroid nodule (not recorded which). Some clones in this sample may be carry-over from other donors' samples.

The chain recombines TRBV6-1 with TRBJ1-1; D remains ambiguous. Trimming pared 5 bases from V and 0 bases from J, leaving 19 bases between. This CDR3 contains 17 residues. The germline V gene encodes CDR1 MNHNS and CDR2 SASEGT. CDR3 in DNA: TGTGCCAGCAGTCCAACTTTCATGAAAATCATGAACACTGAAGCTTTCTTT. This encodes CASSPTFMKIMNTEAFF.

V is TRBV11-2 and J is TRBJ2-7; D gene ambiguous. Germline CDR1 SGHAT, CDR2 FQNNGV. Deletions cut 1 base from V and 0 bases from J, with 13 bases between. The CDR3 covers 16 residues. The CDR3 protein is CASSLGRGLISYEQYF. As DNA, the CDR3 is TGTGCCAGCAGCTTAGGTAGAGGATTGATCTCCTACGAGCAGTACTTC.

Many counts were recorded for this clone. The chain combines TRBV11-2 with TRBJ1-1; unclear D gene. Germline assignment: CDR1 SGHAT and CDR2 FQNNGV. Trimming stripped 7 bases from V and 5 bases from J, with 17 bases between. This CDR3 spans 14 amino acids. CDR3 residues: CASTPMSSRTEAFF. CDR3 sequence (DNA): TGTGCCAGCACCCCCATGTCCTCGAGGACTGAAGCTTTCTTT.

This clone has ten or more counts. Distinct nucleotide sequences in the sample also encode this CDR3. V and J are TRBV20-1 and TRBJ2-7, with D maybe TRBD1 (5 bases). Trimming shortened V by 1 base and J by 0 bases, and 13 bases separated the two germline ends. Germline loops: CDR1 DFQATT, CDR2 SNEGSKA (reference sequence). The CDR3 totals 15 residues. The CDR3, as DNA: TGCAGTGCTAGAGTTAGGGGCTTGAGCTCCTACGAGCAGTACTTC. It translates to CSARVRGLSSYEQYF.

This clone has a count of ten or more. The chain has TRBV28 and TRBJ2-1; tentative D call: TRBD1 (5 bases). Germline V lookup: CDR1 MDHEN, CDR2 SYDVKM. The V end was cut by 0 bases, the J end by 4 bases, with 7 bases between. This CDR3 has 14 amino acids. The CDR3 region has the DNA TGTGCCAGCAGTTTATGGGACAAATACAATGAGCAGTTCTTC. Translation gives CASSLWDKYNEQFF. Looking up the rest from reference TRBV28 and TRBJ2-1 gives the full variable domain: DVKVTQSSRYLVKRTGEKVFLECVQDMDHENMFWYRQDPGLGLRLIYFSYDVKMKEKGDIPEGYSVSREKKERFSLILESASTNQTSMYLCASSLWDKYNEQFFGPGTRLTVL.

In this sample, this clone turned up many times. V usage is TRBV20-1 and J usage is TRBJ1-5; D possibly corresponds to TRBD1 (5 bases). V lost 6 bases and J lost 1, with 19 bases in between. The CDR3 sequence is 16 residues long. The germline CDR1 and CDR2 sequences are DFQATT and SNEGSKA (reference sequence). CDR3 in DNA: TGCAGTGCCTCAAGGCGGGGGGGGTTGAGCAATCAGCCCCAGCATTTT. As protein: CSASRRGGLSNQPQHF.

The V gene is TRBV12-5, the J gene TRBJ1-2; tentative D call: TRBD1 (5 bases). Deletions cut 0 bases from V and 0 bases from J, with 11 bases between. Looked up from germline, CDR1 is LGHNT and CDR2 is FRNRAP. The CDR3 runs 16 residues. In DNA form, the CDR3 reads TGTGCTAGTGGTTTGGTACGGGGGTCAGCTAACTATGGCTACACCTTC. Its translation: CASGLVRGSANYGYTF.

V and J are TRBV30 and TRBJ2-6; D is undetermined. CDR3 length: 14 amino acids. V lost 0 bases, J lost 0 bases, and 3 bases lay in between. From germline, CDR1 is GTSNPN and CDR2 SVGIG (reference sequence). CDR3 sequence: CAWSVSSGANVLTF. DNA for the CDR3: TGTGCCTGGAGTGTCTCCTCTGGGGCCAACGTCCTGACTTTC.

The chain links TRBV12-3 or TRBV12-4 to TRBJ2-7; D not certain. V was trimmed by 5 bases and J by 2 bases, leaving 13 bases between them. The CDR3 covers 14 residues. DNA of the CDR3: TGTGCCAGCAGTCCGTGGCACCCCCCCTACGAGCAGTACTTC. Encoded protein: CASSPWHPPYEQYF.

The table lists this clone with a count of one. The V and J genes are TRBV11-2 and TRBJ2-1; D perhaps matches TRBD1 (6 bases). V was shortened by 5 bases and J by 6 bases, with 20 bases between the two germline ends. This CDR3 comprises 16 residues. Per the germline V gene, CDR1 is SGHAT and CDR2 is FQNNGV. In nucleotides, the CDR3 is TGTGCCAGCAGCGAAGGCGGAGACAGGATGGTCAATGAGCAGTTCTTC. It is translated as CASSEGGDRMVNEQFF.

Ten or more counts support this clone. The gene calls are TRBV7-6 and TRBJ2-3, with D perhaps assigned TRBD1 or TRBD2 (5 bases each). The ends were cut back, 1 base at V and 2 bases at J, with 13 bases in the middle. The CDR3 runs 16 residues. The germline V gene encodes CDR1 SGHVS and CDR2 FNYEAQ. CDR3 amino acids: CASSLGPGPHTDTQYF. The CDR3 DNA follows: TGTGCCAGCAGCTTAGGGCCGGGGCCCCACACAGATACGCAGTATTTT. Variable domain in full (rest from reference TRBV7-6 and TRBJ2-3): GAGVSQSPRYKVTKRGQDVALRCDPISGHVSLYWYRQALGQGPEFLTYFNYEAQQDKSGLPNDRFSAERPEGSISTLTIQRTEQRDSAMYRCASSLGPGPHTDTQYFGPGTRLTVL.

The chain is built from TRBV18 and TRBJ2-1; no definite D call. Germline V lookup: CDR1 KGHSH, CDR2 LQKENI. Between the trimmed V and J ends, which lost 2 bases and 2 bases, there was a span of 4 bases. This CDR3 spans 13 amino acids. CDR3 sequence: CASSPLAYNEQFF. CDR3 coding DNA: TGTGCCAGCTCACCATTGGCCTACAATGAGCAGTTCTTC.

The chain carries TRBV11-2 and TRBJ2-7; 9 bases fit TRBD2. Germline-derived CDR1 and CDR2 are SGHAT and FQNNGV. CDR3 length: 18 residues. The V gene end was trimmed by 1 base and the J gene end by 5 bases; junction bases not matched to a gene: 15. The CDR3 here is CASSLVGASGAGVNEQYF. CDR3 DNA: TGTGCCAGCAGCTTAGTGGGTGCTAGCGGGGCGGGGGTTAACGAGCAGTACTTC.

This clone was seen only a few times. The V and J genes are TRBV9 and TRBJ2-1, with 8 bases fitting TRBD1. Looked up from germline, CDR1 is SGDLS and CDR2 is YYNGEE. Unmatched junction bases numbered 3, after V lost 3 bases and J lost 1 base. This CDR3 region has 15 residues. The CDR3 sequence is CASSATGGSYNEQFF. The CDR3 region has the DNA TGTGCCAGCAGCGCCACAGGGGGTTCCTACAATGAGCAGTTCTTC.

Turning to this clone: A single base separates this from a much larger clone, so it may be a read error. The V gene is TRBV5-4, the J gene TRBJ2-1; D is unresolved. Per the germline V gene, CDR1 is SGHNT and CDR2 is YYREEE (reference sequence). The CDR3 contains 13 residues. With 5 bases removed from V and 8 bases from J, the gap between germline ends came to 14 bases. DNA for the CDR3: TGTGCCAGCAGGCCGAGACTGACGGATGAGCAGTTCTTC. This sequence encodes CASRPRLTDEQFF.

The V and J genes are TRBV30 and TRBJ2-7; tentative D call: TRBD2 (6 bases). This CDR3 is built from 13 residues. V gave up 3 bases and J gave up 7 bases, with 16 bases separating them. CDR1 and CDR2 (germline): GTSNPN, SVGIG (reference sequence). CDR3 protein: CAWSRDSASEQYF. The CDR3 region has the DNA TGTGCCTGGAGCCGGGACTCGGCGTCTGAGCAGTACTTC.